A selection of T cell receptor beta chains follows, all from one sample in a study of T-cell memory formation after mild COVID-19. TCRdb used MiXCR to reprocess the 5' RACE reads, holding one entry per CDR3 protein. The sample consists of about 560,000 distinct CDR3 sequences, approximately 15% of them appearing once. Specimen: PBMCs or a T cell subset sorted from them (not recorded which). These receptor sequences come from an adult woman who had mild COVID-19 (a few samples of this study predate the infection). Cell type and time point are not known. Each CDR3 is given without its conserved first and last residue.

CDR3 length	V gene	J gene	CDR3 protein
10	TRBV5-1	TRBJ2-3	ASSTGQGTQY
18	TRBV20-1	TRBJ2-4	SARPFSGRAGSRLQNIQY
13	TRBV9	TRBJ2-1	ASSVYRDYGNEQF
12	TRBV29-1	TRBJ2-1	SADTSATYNEQF
13	TRBV6-1	TRBJ2-3	ASILRDMRTDTQY
10	TRBV20-1	TRBJ1-3	SAQSSGNTIY
11	TRBV10-2	TRBJ2-7	ASMTGHSYEQY
12	TRBV9	TRBJ2-3	ASSVVSVTDTQY
10	TRBV12-3/TRBV12-4	TRBJ2-3	ASSPNTDTQY
13	TRBV19	TRBJ2-1	ASSMDGSSYNEQF
16	TRBV4-3	TRBJ2-3	ASSQEALTSGGTDTQY
14	TRBV11-2	TRBJ1-4	ASSPAPQVLNEKLF
14	TRBV6-1	TRBJ2-1	ASSGGSGGLYNEQF
14	TRBV5-5	TRBJ1-5	ASSLEDRGLNQPQH
12	TRBV20-1	TRBJ1-1	SAKGGGSYTEAF
13	TRBV7-9	TRBJ1-2	ASSRESVANYGYT
12	TRBV5-5	TRBJ1-2	ASSLGQGLDGYT
11	TRBV30	TRBJ1-1	AWSRRENTEAF
12	TRBV6-5	TRBJ2-7	ASSYTRTGYEQY
13	TRBV7-9	TRBJ2-7	ASSELAGGAYEQY
14	TRBV4-3	TRBJ2-1	ASSVTGGGSYNEQF
14	TRBV24-1	TRBJ2-1	ATSDPQTGVYNEQF
12	TRBV6-2/TRBV6-3	TRBJ2-7	ASSYRQASYEQY
14	TRBV12-3/TRBV12-4	TRBJ2-5	ASSTAAPGGEETQY
15	TRBV7-2	TRBJ2-7	ASSLGGLAGGRREQY
10	TRBV29-1	TRBJ2-7	SGGTGVNEQY